The rows below give T cell receptor beta chains drawn from one sample of a study of blood T cells in healthy people across ages. Via MiXCR, TCRdb re-called the 5' RACE reads, giving one row per CDR3 protein. The table records about 970,000 distinct CDR3 sequences, about 53% of them present only once. The source material was blood. The source of these receptors is a woman aged 55 to 70 in good health. CDR3s include the opening cysteine and the closing phenylalanine or tryptophan. A D gene is named only where the DNA matches it firmly. Clone size is given for some rows only: seen once, a few or many times, or a class if the clone is expanded.

.	17	TRBD1	TRBV15	TRBJ1-2	TGTGCCACCAGCAGAGGGACAGGGGCAGCCATTAACTATGGCTACACCTTC	CATSRGTGAAINYGYTF
.	18	TRBD2	TRBV6-1	TRBJ2-3	TGTGCCCGAATAGCCAGACTAGCGGAGGGAACTAGCACAGATACGCAGTATTTT	CARIARLAEGTSTDTQYF
few	15	TRBD1	TRBV5-1	TRBJ2-5	TGCGCCAGCAGCAATCCGGGACAGGGGCGTGAGACCCAGTACTTC	CASSNPGQGRETQYF
once	17	.	TRBV3-1	TRBJ2-2	TGTGCCAGCAGCCAATATCCCCCAGGAGCGAACACCGGGGAGCTGTTTTTT	CASSQYPPGANTGELFF
.	14	TRBD2	TRBV29-1	TRBJ2-1	TGCAGCGTTGATTGGGGGGGACTAGCCAATGAGCAGTTCTTC	CSVDWGGLANEQFF
.	16	TRBD2	TRBV9	TRBJ2-1	TGTGCCAGCAGCGTAGAAGGGACTAGCGGGATAGATGAGCAGTTCTTC	CASSVEGTSGIDEQFF
once	12	.	TRBV20-1	TRBJ1-4	TGCAGTGCTAGCGAAGGGGTTGAAAAACTGTTTTTT	CSASEGVEKLFF
.	15	TRBD2	TRBV20-1	TRBJ2-3	TGCAGTGCCCGATATCCGGGAGGGCGTGAAGATACGCAGTATTTT	CSARYPGGREDTQYF
.	12	.	TRBV20-1	TRBJ2-1	TGCAGTGCTAGGGAAGCAGGGTATGAGCAGTTCTTC	CSAREAGYEQFF
.	19	TRBD2	TRBV7-2	TRBJ2-5	TGTGCCAGCAGCCCCCGGCGGGAGGGCCTCTATCCAATCCAAGAGACCCAGTACTTC	CASSPRREGLYPIQETQYF
.	17	.	TRBV6-2/TRBV6-3	TRBJ1-2	TGTGCCAGCAGGTTTCCGGGACCTCTAAACGAGGGTTCTGGCTACACCTTC	CASRFPGPLNEGSGYTF
.	15	.	TRBV4-3	TRBJ2-7	TGCGCCAGCAGCCAGGCCCGAGGTGGCTCCTACGAGCAGAACTTC	CASSQARGGSYEQNF
few	16	TRBD2	TRBV28	TRBJ2-5	TGTGCCAGCAGTAGAAGACTAGCGGGAGGGCAAGAGACCCAGTACTTC	CASSRRLAGGQETQYF
.	15	TRBD1	TRBV7-8	TRBJ2-7	TGTGCCAGCAGGCAGGGTAGGACAGGGGACTACGAGCAGTACTTC	CASRQGRTGDYEQYF
.	13	TRBD1	TRBV29-1	TRBJ2-5	TGCAGCGTTCAAAAGACAGGGCCAGAGACCCAGTACTTC	CSVQKTGPETQYF
few	15	.	TRBV24-1	TRBJ2-5	TGTGCCACCAGTGATCCGGGACGAGGATTGGAGACCCAGTACTTC	CATSDPGRGLETQYF
.	16	TRBD2	TRBV11-2	TRBJ2-3	TGTGCCAGCAGCCCCGAGGGGAGGGCTAGGACAGATACGCAGTATTTT	CASSPEGRARTDTQYF
few	16	TRBD2	TRBV6-5	TRBJ2-1	TGTGCCAGCATCCGGACTAGCGGGGTGGGTGGAAATGAGCAGTTCTTC	CASIRTSGVGGNEQFF
.	19	TRBD2	TRBV20-1	TRBJ2-1	TGCAGTGCTAGAACCTCGCGCCCGGGACTAGCGGGAGGGGCAAATGAGCAGTTCTTC	CSARTSRPGLAGGANEQFF
.	13	.	TRBV14	TRBJ1-2	TGTGCCAGCAGCCAAGGGGTCGCTTATGGCTACACCTTC	CASSQGVAYGYTF
few	15	.	TRBV5-1	TRBJ2-1	TGCGCCAGCAGCTTGGCCGGGGTTTCCTACAATGAGCAGTTCTTC	CASSLAGVSYNEQFF
.	17	TRBD2	TRBV4-2	TRBJ2-1	TGTGCCAGCAGCTCACGTTTAGCGGGAGGGCCGACGAATGAGCAGTTCTTC	CASSSRLAGGPTNEQFF
.	15	.	TRBV25-1	TRBJ1-2	TGTGCCAGCAGTGAATATTTCGTCAATGGGTGGGGCTACACCTTC	CASSEYFVNGWGYTF
.	15	.	TRBV7-9	TRBJ1-4	TGTGCCAGCAGCCCACGACAGACAACTAATGAAAAACTGTTTTTT	CASSPRQTTNEKLFF
few	10	.	TRBV20-1	TRBJ1-2	TGCAGTGCTGCCCCTTATGGCTACACCTTC	CSAAPYGYTF
.	13	.	TRBV20-1	TRBJ2-1	TGCAGTGCTGCCCAGAGTGTCGTATCTGAGCAGTTCTTC	CSAAQSVVSEQFF
.	17	.	TRBV4-1	TRBJ2-5	TGCGCCAGCAGCCAACGACGGGGAAACTCCTTTGCGGAGACCCAGTACTTC	CASSQRRGNSFAETQYF
.	11	.	TRBV6-1	TRBJ1-6	TGTGCCAGCAGTGAACAGTTTACCCTCCACTTT	CASSEQFTLHF
few	14	.	TRBV7-9	TRBJ2-6	TGTGCCAGCAGCATAAACTCTGGGGCCAACGTCCTGACTTTC	CASSINSGANVLTF
.	15	.	TRBV7-7	TRBJ2-1	TGTGCCAGCAGCCCATTCCAGAGCTCCTACAATGAGCAGTTCTTC	CASSPFQSSYNEQFF
few	18	TRBD2	TRBV5-1	TRBJ2-1	TGCGCCAGCAGCCTCCCGGGACTAGCGGGAGGGTTTGGAAATGAGCAGTTCTTC	CASSLPGLAGGFGNEQFF
.	15	.	TRBV28	TRBJ2-1	TGTGCCAGCAGTTTATATTCGTCAGGTGACAATGAGCAGTTCTTC	CASSLYSSGDNEQFF
few	12	.	TRBV12-3/TRBV12-4	TRBJ2-4	TGTGCCAGCAGTTTAGGCAAAAACATTCAGTACTTC	CASSLGKNIQYF
.	12	.	TRBV29-1	TRBJ2-3	TGCAGCGTTGTGGAGGCGGCAGATACGCAGTATTTT	CSVVEAADTQYF
.	15	TRBD1	TRBV10-3	TRBJ2-7	TGTGCCATCAGTGGAGGGACAGTCAACGCTTACGAGCAGTACTTC	CAISGGTVNAYEQYF
.	11	.	TRBV5-1	TRBJ1-1	TGCGCCAGCAGCTTGGATGGTGAAGCTTTCTTT	CASSLDGEAFF
.	15	TRBD1	TRBV4-3	TRBJ1-1	TGCGCCAGCAGCCACAACAGGGGGCGAGACTCTGAAGCTTTCTTT	CASSHNRGRDSEAFF
.	16	.	TRBV12-3/TRBV12-4	TRBJ2-3	TGTGCCAGCAGTTTCATCTCTAGGAAGGGGACAGATACGCAGTATTTT	CASSFISRKGTDTQYF
many	13	TRBD1	TRBV2	TRBJ1-2	TGTGCCAGCAGTGAGGACAGGGGGCAAGGCTACACCTTC	CASSEDRGQGYTF
.	13	TRBD1	TRBV5-1	TRBJ2-1	TGCGCCAGCAGACCGGACAGGGACAATGAGCAGTTCTTC	CASRPDRDNEQFF
.	15	.	TRBV6-2/TRBV6-3	TRBJ1-4	TGTGCCAGCAGTTACTCGGACCGACGTAATGAAAAACTGTTTTTT	CASSYSDRRNEKLFF
.	16	TRBD1	TRBV5-1	TRBJ2-2	TGCGCCAGCAGCTTGGAGAGGGGGCGAAACACCGGGGAGCTGTTTTTT	CASSLERGRNTGELFF
.	14	TRBD2	TRBV5-1	TRBJ2-5	TGCGCCAGCAACTTGTTACTAGCGGGAGAGACCCAGTACTTC	CASNLLLAGETQYF
.	13	.	TRBV29-1	TRBJ2-7	TGCAGCGCCCGGACAGTCAGTAACTACGAGCAGTACTTC	CSARTVSNYEQYF
.	14	.	TRBV29-1	TRBJ2-5	TGCAGCGTTGAGTGCAGGGGGGAGGAAGAGACCCAGTACTTC	CSVECRGEEETQYF
.	13	.	TRBV28	TRBJ1-2	TGTGCCAGCACCGGGGTAGCTAACTATGGCTACACCTTC	CASTGVANYGYTF
.	15	TRBD2	TRBV12-3/TRBV12-4	TRBJ2-1	TGTGCCAGCTGTATACTAGCGGGAGAGTACAATGAGCAGTTCTTC	CASCILAGEYNEQFF
.	17	.	TRBV18	TRBJ2-3	TGTGCCAGCTCACCACCGGTAGCGTATGTGTCTGCCGATACGCAGTATTTT	CASSPPVAYVSADTQYF